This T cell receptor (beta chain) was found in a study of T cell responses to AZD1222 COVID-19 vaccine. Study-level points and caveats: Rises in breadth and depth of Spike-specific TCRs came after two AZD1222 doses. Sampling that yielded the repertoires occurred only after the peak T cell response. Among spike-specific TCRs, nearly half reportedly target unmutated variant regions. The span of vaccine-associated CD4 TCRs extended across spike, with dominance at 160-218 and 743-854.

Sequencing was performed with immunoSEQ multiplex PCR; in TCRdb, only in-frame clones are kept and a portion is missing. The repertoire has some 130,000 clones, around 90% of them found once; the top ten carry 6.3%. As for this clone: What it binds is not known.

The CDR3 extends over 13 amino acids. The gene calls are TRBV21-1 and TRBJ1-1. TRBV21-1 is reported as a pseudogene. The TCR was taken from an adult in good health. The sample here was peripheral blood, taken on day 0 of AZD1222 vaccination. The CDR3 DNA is TGTGCCAGCGGACCCAAGATGAACACTGAAGCTTTCTTT. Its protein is CASGPKMNTEAFF.